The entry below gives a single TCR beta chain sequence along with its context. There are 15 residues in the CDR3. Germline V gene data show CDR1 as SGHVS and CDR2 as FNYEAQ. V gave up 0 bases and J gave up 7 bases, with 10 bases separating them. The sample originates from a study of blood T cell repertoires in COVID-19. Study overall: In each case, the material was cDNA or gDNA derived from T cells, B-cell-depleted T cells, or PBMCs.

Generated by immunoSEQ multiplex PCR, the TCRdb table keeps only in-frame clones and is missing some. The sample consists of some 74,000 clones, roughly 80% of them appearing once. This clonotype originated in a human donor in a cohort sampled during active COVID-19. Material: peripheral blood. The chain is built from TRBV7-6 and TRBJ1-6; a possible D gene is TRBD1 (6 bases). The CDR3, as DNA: TGTGCCAGCAGCTTAGCGCGCACAGGGAATTCACCCCTCCACTTT. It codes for CASSLARTGNSPLHF.